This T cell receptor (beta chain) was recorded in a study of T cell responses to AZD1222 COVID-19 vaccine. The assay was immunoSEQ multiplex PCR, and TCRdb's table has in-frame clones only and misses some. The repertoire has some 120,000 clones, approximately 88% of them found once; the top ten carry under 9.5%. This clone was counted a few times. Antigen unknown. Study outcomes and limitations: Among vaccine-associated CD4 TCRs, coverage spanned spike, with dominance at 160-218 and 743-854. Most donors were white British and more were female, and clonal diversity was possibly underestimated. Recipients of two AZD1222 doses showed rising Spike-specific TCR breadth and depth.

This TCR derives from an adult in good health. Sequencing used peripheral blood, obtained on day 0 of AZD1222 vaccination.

CDR3 sequence reads: CASRGTGGSSEAFF. The CDR3 DNA sequence: TGTGCCAGTAGGGGGACAGGGGGCAGTTCTGAAGCTTTCTTT. The V gene is TRBV19, the J gene TRBJ1-1; 12 positions match TRBD1. This CDR3 has 14 residues. V was clipped by 6 bases and J by 6 bases; unmatched bases: 5. The germline gives CDR1 LNHDA, CDR2 SQIVND (reference sequence).